Sequencing of this TCR beta chain was carried out in a study of control samples from healthy donors and cancer patients. Sequencing used immunoSEQ multiplex PCR; TCRdb keeps in-frame clones, though not all of them. This table has 170,000 or so clones, roughly 89% appearing once. CDR1 is SQVTM and CDR2 is ANQGSEA in the germline V gene. The CDR3 covers 15 residues. Trimming left V 6 bases short and J 8 bases short, with 22 bases between. Sample: blood. J is TRBJ1-4 and V is TRBV29-1, with a possible D match to TRBD1 (5 bases). The sequence was obtained from a woman aged 50 to 65 in good health. CDR3 nucleotides: TGCAGCGTACATCCCAGGGCGCCGAGGCACGAAAAACTGTTTTTT. As protein: CSVHPRAPRHEKLFF.